A single sample gave rise to the 17 T cell receptor beta chains below, sequenced in a study of OX40 agonist ivuxolimab in advanced cancers. Clones were sequenced by immunoSEQ multiplex PCR, and TCRdb holds only the in-frame ones, with some missing. The sample has around 22,000 clones; about 90% are singletons. Specimen: CD4+ or CD8+ T cells sorted from blood, collected in a trial of the OX40 agonist ivuxolimab. All receptors derive from an adult with an advanced solid tumor such as melanoma, head and neck, liver or kidney cancer.

This chain links TRBV6-5 with TRBJ1-2; D is ambiguous. CDR1 is MNHEY and CDR2 is SVGAGI in the germline V gene. The CDR3 has 15 residues. V lost 0 bases to trimming and J lost 6 bases, with 14 bases between them. The CDR3 DNA reads as TGTGCCAGCAGTTACTCGGCCGGTCCCACGGATGGCTACACCTTC. This encodes CASSYSAGPTDGYTF.

This chain links TRBV5-8 with TRBJ2-7; TRBD2 agrees at 13 bases. The CDR3 has 16 amino acids. Germline values: CDR1 SGHTS, CDR2 YDEGEE. Losses at the gene ends were 2 bases for V and 5 bases for J; bases not matched to a gene: 7. The CDR3 DNA sequence: TGTGCCAGCAGCTTTGGACTAGCGGGAGAAAATGACGAGCAGTACTTC. The encoded protein is CASSFGLAGENDEQYF.

V is TRBV27 and J is TRBJ2-1; TRBD2 is a possible D gene (5 bases). This CDR3 is 15 amino acids long. Trimming shortened V by 7 bases and J by 0 bases, and 13 bases separated the two germline ends. The germline gives CDR1 MNHEY, CDR2 SMNVEV (reference sequence). This CDR3 reads CASTSGVSSYNEQFF. DNA of the CDR3: TGTGCCAGCACATCCGGGGTTAGCTCCTACAATGAGCAGTTCTTC.

This chain links TRBV27 with TRBJ2-3; D gene uncertain. Trimming left V 8 bases short and J 2 bases short, with 8 bases between. CDR1 is MNHEY and CDR2 is SMNVEV in the germline V gene (reference sequence). The CDR3 runs to 12 residues. CDR3 protein: CASGPLTDTQYF. CDR3 DNA: TGTGCCAGCGGGCCACTCACAGATACGCAGTATTTT.

The chain is built from TRBV4-3 and TRBJ2-3; a possible D gene is TRBD2 (6 bases). This CDR3 is built from 18 residues. Trimming left V 3 bases short and J 4 bases short, with 23 bases between. Per germline, CDR1 LGHNA and CDR2 YSLEER. Here the CDR3 DNA reads TGCGCCAGCAGCCAGGGTACCTCCTTGGCGGGAATGTCAGATACGCAGTATTTT. Translation: CASSQGTSLAGMSDTQYF.

This clone is medium-sized (0.01 to 0.1%) in the sample. J is TRBJ2-1 and V is TRBV9; 10 bases agree with TRBD2. Germline V lookup: CDR1 SGDLS, CDR2 YYNGEE. The CDR3 is 18 residues long. V shed 1 base, J shed 1 base, and the junction held 8 bases outside the gene matches. The CDR3 loop reads CASSVSVGLAASYNEQFF. The CDR3 DNA follows: TGTGCCAGCAGCGTATCGGTCGGACTAGCGGCTTCCTACAATGAGCAGTTCTTC.

The gene calls are TRBV18 and TRBJ2-7; TRBD2 might be the D (5 bases). Trimming took 3 bases from V and 7 from J, leaving 10 bases between them. The CDR3 contains 12 residues. CDR1 and CDR2 from the germline V gene are KGHSH and LQKENI. CDR3: CASSPTGKEQYF. The CDR3 DNA follows: TGTGCCAGCTCACCTACGGGGAAGGAGCAGTACTTC.

This sequence joins TRBV9 and TRBJ1-4; 8 positions agree with TRBD1. Per germline, CDR1 SGDLS and CDR2 YYNGEE. V shed 0 bases and J 8 bases; nucleotides not matched to a gene: 6. The length of the CDR3 is 15 residues. The CDR3 reads CASSVEDRANEKLFF. Here the CDR3 DNA reads TGTGCCAGCAGCGTAGAGGACAGGGCAAACGAAAAACTGTTTTTT.

Details on this clone: Distinct nucleotide sequences in the sample also encode this CDR3. This chain links TRBV5-5 with TRBJ2-1; no clear D gene. Trimming took 7 bases from V and 4 from J, leaving 12 bases between them. Germline V lookup: CDR1 SGHKS, CDR2 YYEKEE (reference sequence). The CDR3 has 13 amino acids. The DNA of the CDR3 is TGTGCCAGCTCGCTCGATCCTTACAATGAGCAGTTCTTC. This translates into CASSLDPYNEQFF.

This clone appeared once. The J gene is TRBJ2-3, the V gene TRBV9; weak D call: TRBD2 (5 bases). This CDR3 comprises 13 residues. V lost 5 bases and J 1 base, leaving 8 bases between the germline ends. Germline V CDR1 and CDR2: SGDLS, YYNGEE. CDR3 nucleotide sequence: TGTGCCAGCAGTGAGCGGCGCACAGATACGCAGTATTTT. Translated, it gives CASSERRTDTQYF.

V and J are TRBV6-1 and TRBJ1-5; no clear D. The CDR3 consists of 9 residues. V shed 8 bases and J shed 6 bases, with 2 bases lying between them. The germline V gene has CDR1 MNHNS and CDR2 SASEGT. The CDR3 protein is CASGQPQHF. CDR3 in DNA: TGTGCCAGCGGTCAGCCCCAGCATTTT.

This chain connects TRBV12-5 to TRBJ2-7; 7 bases map to TRBD2. CDR1 is LGHNT and CDR2 is FRNRAP in the germline V gene. CDR3 length: 15 residues. V shed 3 bases, J shed 6 bases, and the junction held 11 bases outside the gene matches. DNA of the CDR3: TGTGCTAGTGGTTTAGGTGGGAGGGCCATCGGCGAGCAGTACTTC. It encodes CASGLGGRAIGEQYF.

The V call is TRBV2, the J call TRBJ1-1; maybe TRBD1 (5 bases). CDR1 SNHLY and CDR2 FYNNEI come from the germline V gene. The CDR3 runs 11 residues. V lost 8 bases and J lost 10, with 14 bases in between. The CDR3, as DNA: TGTGCCAGCTGGGGGATTGGTCGAGCTTTCTTT. Translating gives CASWGIGRAFF.

The chain recombines TRBV27 with TRBJ2-7; D might be TRBD2 (5 bases). Germline V CDR1 and CDR2: MNHEY, SMNVEV (reference sequence). This CDR3 has 14 residues. V was cut by 6 bases and J by 3 bases, with 15 bases left in between. The CDR3 loop is CASSPSIDLYEQYF. Written as DNA, the CDR3 is TGTGCCAGCAGCCCTAGCATCGACCTCTACGAGCAGTACTTC.

This chain joins TRBV7-2 and TRBJ2-2; D is unclear. CDR3 size: 12 residues. The germline V and J ends were trimmed by 5 bases and 9 bases, with 10 bases remaining between them. Germline V gives CDR1 SGHTA, CDR2 FQGNSA. CDR3 DNA: TGTGCCAGCAGCCCCCTGAACTGGGAGCTGTTTTTT. Translating it yields CASSPLNWELFF.

The V call is TRBV13, the J call TRBJ1-1; D is perhaps TRBD1 (6 bases). V was pared by 6 bases and J by 5 bases, with 10 bases between. Germline V gives CDR1 PRHDT, CDR2 FYEKMQ (reference sequence). The CDR3 extends over 12 amino acids. In nucleotides, the CDR3 is TGTGCCAGCAGTCCCAGGGGAACTGAAGCTTTCTTT. This encodes CASSPRGTEAFF.

V and J are TRBV5-4 and TRBJ2-3, with a possible D match to TRBD2 (5 bases). The CDR3 sequence is 15 residues long. The germline V and J ends were trimmed by 0 bases and 3 bases, with 11 bases remaining between them. The V gene's germline CDR1 is SGHNT and CDR2 YYREEE (reference sequence). The CDR3 here is CASSLEGEGTDTQYF. The CDR3 DNA follows: TGTGCCAGCAGCTTGGAAGGAGAGGGAACAGATACGCAGTATTTT.